This paragraph reports one T cell receptor beta chain. Its target is unknown. Measured with immunoSEQ multiplex PCR; TCRdb has only the in-frame clones, and not every one. The repertoire holds over 1.4 million clones, with 95% to 97% as singletons. These data originate in a study of shared clonotypes between healthy human individuals. Study results and caveats: All-four-donor shared clonotypes had higher generation probabilities than non-shared clonotypes did.

The germline V gene has CDR1 SGHDT and CDR2 YYEEEE. The V gene lost 1 base and the J gene lost 2 bases, with 13 bases spanning the gap. The CDR3 covers 15 residues. Each of the donors was a healthy adult who was HIV-negative and had not had a recent acute infection or vaccination. Every contributor of samples was a Caucasian grown-up residing in Nashville, Tennessee. Division of CD4+ cells produced a CD45RA+ naive subset and a CD45RA-negative memory subset. This chain links TRBV5-6 with TRBJ2-7; D not certain. The sequenced sample consisted of naive CD4+ T cells sorted from blood. The subset: CD45RA+ positively selected. The clonotype originates from a young man in good health. The CDR3 protein is CASSLNGRHTYEQYF. CDR3 sequence (DNA): TGTGCCAGCAGCTTGAATGGACGGCATACCTACGAGCAGTACTTC.